The next 14 T cell receptor beta chains were all read from a single sample in a study of blood T cell repertoires in COVID-19. TCRdb's table, derived via immunoSEQ multiplex PCR, lists solely in-frame clones and lacks some. The sample carries more than 300,000 clones, roughly 90% recorded once. The sequencing input was peripheral blood. Source of these receptors: a woman aged 70-85 years with COVID-19, enrolled during active disease.

This clone appeared a few times. The chain combines TRBV2 with TRBJ2-1; D may be TRBD2 (6 bases). Germline-derived CDR1 and CDR2 are SNHLY and FYNNEI. The CDR3 extends over 14 amino acids. Deletions cut 8 bases from V and 8 bases from J, with 19 bases between. CDR3 region: CASLRDSTGDEQFF. As DNA, the CDR3 is TGTGCCAGCCTCCGGGACTCAACTGGGGATGAGCAGTTCTTC.

This chain connects TRBV6-2 or TRBV6-3 to TRBJ2-7; perhaps TRBD2 as D (7 bases). Trimming took 6 bases from V and 4 from J, leaving 22 bases between them. The CDR3 contains 16 residues. The germline gives CDR1 MNHEY, CDR2 SVGEGT. For the CDR3, the DNA is TGTGCCAGCAGCACCCCTGCCGGGGGGCGTCTATACGAGCAGTACTTC. It yields the protein CASSTPAGGRLYEQYF.

This clone was found a few times. The V gene is TRBV14, the J gene TRBJ1-2, with 10 bases lining up with TRBD1. Germline CDR1 is SGHDN and CDR2 is FVKESK. V was pared by 5 bases and J by 7 bases, with 10 bases of the junction left unmatched. This CDR3 is 15 amino acids long. The CDR3 DNA is TGTGCCAGCAGCATTCCGGGACAGGGGAGAAGTGGCTACACCTTC. Translating gives CASSIPGQGRSGYTF. Full variable domain (rest looked up from reference TRBV14 and TRBJ1-2): EAGVTQFPSHSVIEKGQTVTLRCDPISGHDNLYWYRRVMGKEIKFLLHFVKESKQDESGMPNNRFLAERTGGTYSTLKVQPAELEDSGVYFCASSIPGQGRSGYTFGSGTRLTVV.

This chain joins TRBV5-1 and TRBJ1-4; D remains ambiguous. The CDR3 extends over 13 amino acids. Trimming took 3 bases from V and 4 from J, leaving 7 bases between them. CDR1 is SGHRS, CDR2 YFSETQ, per germline. CDR3 sequence: CASSSAGNEKLFF. As DNA, the CDR3 is TGCGCCAGCAGCTCGGCGGGTAATGAAAAACTGTTTTTT.

The rearrangement uses TRBV5-4 and TRBJ1-2; D call uncertain. The CDR3 is 13 residues long. Germline CDR1 SGHNT, CDR2 YYREEE (reference sequence). Trimming removed 2 bases from V and 3 bases from J, with 8 bases in between. In DNA, the CDR3 is TGTGCCAGCAGCTTAACAGTAGACTATGGCTACACCTTC. It codes for CASSLTVDYGYTF. Complete variable domain (other parts from reference TRBV5-4 and TRBJ1-2): ETGVTQSPTHLIKTRGQQVTLRCSSQSGHNTVSWYQQALGQGPQFIFQYYREEENGRGNFPPRFSGLQFPNYSSELNVNALELDDSALYLCASSLTVDYGYTFGSGTRLTVV.

The DNA for the CDR3 is TGCGCCAGCAGCCAAGATAGGCCGCGGCAGGGGATAGGAAACACCATATATTTT. This encodes CASSQDRPRQGIGNTIYF. The V gene is TRBV4-1, the J gene TRBJ1-3, with a weak D call TRBD1 (6 bases). Trimming pared 0 bases from V and 4 bases from J, leaving 19 bases between. The CDR3 contains 18 residues. Looked up from germline, CDR1 is MGHRA and CDR2 is YSYEKL.

This clone showed up just once. The genes are TRBV4-2 and TRBJ1-2; D perhaps matches TRBD1 (6 bases). Trimming shortened V by 4 bases and J by 3 bases, and 9 bases separated the two germline ends. The CDR3 is 13 residues long. Germline CDR1 and CDR2: LGHNA and YNFKEQ. The CDR3 sequence is CASSRDIYYGYTF. CDR3 sequence (DNA): TGTGCCAGCAGCCGGGACATATACTATGGCTACACCTTC.

The genes are TRBV27 and TRBJ2-5; D not resolved. Trimming removed 9 bases from V and 6 bases from J, with 20 bases in between. This CDR3 has 14 residues. Per the germline V gene, CDR1 is MNHEY and CDR2 is SMNVEV (reference sequence). The DNA of the CDR3 is TGTGCCAGACCTATAGCAGACTGGAAAAAGACCCAGTACTTC. This gives the protein CARPIADWKKTQYF.

The chain has TRBV24-1 and TRBJ1-2; the D is unclear. The V gene lost 4 bases and the J gene lost 6 bases, with 8 bases spanning the gap. This CDR3 has 12 residues. Germline V CDR1 and CDR2: KGHDR, SFDVKD. The CDR3 DNA reads TGTGCCACCAGTGAAGGTCGGGATGGCTACACCTTC. Protein: CATSEGRDGYTF.

The chain has TRBV13 and TRBJ2-5, with TRBD1 as a possible D gene (5 bases). Germline assignment: CDR1 PRHDT and CDR2 FYEKMQ (reference sequence). The CDR3 consists of 14 residues. Trimming pared 1 base from V and 5 bases from J, leaving 11 bases between. The DNA of the CDR3 is TGTGCCAGCAGCTTAGTACAAGGGGATGAGACCCAGTACTTC. This sequence encodes CASSLVQGDETQYF. The entire variable domain, with the rest obtained from reference TRBV13 and TRBJ2-5, is as follows: AAGVIQSPRHLIKEKRETATLKCYPIPRHDTVYWYQQGPGQDPQFLISFYEKMQSDKGSIPDRFSAQQFSDYHSELNMSSLELGDSALYFCASSLVQGDETQYFGPGTRLLVL.

The J gene is TRBJ1-2, the V gene TRBV6-4, with 7 positions matching TRBD1. Unmatched junction bases numbered 18, after V lost 10 bases and J lost 4 bases. CDR3 length equals 16 residues. The V gene's germline CDR1 is MRHNA and CDR2 SNTAGT. CDR3 nucleotides: TGTGCCATAACAGAGAATAGGAGGGGGCGCAGCTATGGCTACACCTTC. This translates into CAITENRRGRSYGYTF.

CDR3 DNA sequence: TGTGCCAGCAGTGAATGGCAGGGGGCTAACTACGAGCAGTACTTC. It codes for CASSEWQGANYEQYF. The chain carries TRBV2 and TRBJ2-7, with TRBD1 identical over 8 bases. Germline V CDR1 and CDR2: SNHLY, FYNNEI. J lost 3 bases, V lost 2 bases, and 6 bases had no gene match. The CDR3 runs to 15 residues.

The chain combines TRBV28 with TRBJ1-5; D unresolved. Trimming left V 3 bases short and J 3 bases short, with 9 bases between. Germline V lookup: CDR1 MDHEN, CDR2 SYDVKM. This CDR3 spans 14 amino acids. CDR3 protein: CASSFYGFNQPQHF. In DNA form, the CDR3 reads TGTGCCAGCAGTTTTTACGGTTTCAATCAGCCCCAGCATTTT.

This clone was seen a few times. The genes are TRBV10-2 and TRBJ2-1; D perhaps matches TRBD2 (6 bases). Germline V gene sequence: CDR1 WSHSY, CDR2 SAAADI. There are 17 residues in the CDR3. Trimming took 6 bases from V and 0 from J, leaving 18 bases between them. CDR3 DNA sequence: TGCGCCAGCAGCGCCGGGACTGGGCTTAGCTCCTACAATGAGCAGTTCTTC. This codes for CASSAGTGLSSYNEQFF.